This T cell receptor (beta chain) was captured by sequencing in a study of cytomegalovirus exposure and HLA in healthy donors. Background on the study: From donors who were HLA-typed, an early data release held 80 million to 95 million unique TCRs. Study-wide results and limits: A link between a missense DCLRE1C variant and TCR beta V- and J-gene trimming emerged from a later analysis. HLA allele associations emerged for roughly 16,000 TCR beta sequences in a later analysis, at 0.05 false discovery rate. The Asian-associated ancestry cluster reportedly had fewer N-insertions than the 666-donor mean in a later analysis.

V was pared by 4 bases and J by 4 bases, with 7 bases of the junction left unmatched. Germline CDR1 is SGHAT and CDR2 is FQNNGV. This CDR3 spans 15 amino acids. PCR involved 60 Vbeta and 13 Jbeta primers. Libraries were prepared by immunoSEQ multiplex PCR; TCRdb keeps only in-frame clonotypes and omits some of them. This table has 65,000 to 90,000 clones, around three quarters appearing once. A word on this clone: The antigen remains unidentified.

Sequences were obtained from PBMCs. The origin of this receptor is a man aged 30 to 45 in good health and CMV-seronegative. The genes are TRBV11-2 and TRBJ2-3; TRBD2 agrees at 8 bases. The CDR3 is CASSSPREGSDTQYF. CDR3 coding DNA: TGTGCCAGCAGCTCCCCACGGGAGGGGTCAGATACGCAGTATTTT.